One sample yielded the 15 T cell receptor beta chains listed below, sequenced in a study of T cells expressing NK-cell markers. One entry per CDR3 protein, without DNA, is what TCRdb gives after re-calling the 5' RACE reads. This table holds 300,000 to 450,000 distinct CDR3 sequences. The sample taken for sequencing was blood T cells: a sorted CD56 or NKG2C T cell subset, CD4+ or CD8+ T cells, or bulk PBMC T cells (not recorded which). These receptors all come from a man aged 18-75 years in good health.

The V gene is TRBV12-3 or TRBV12-4, the J gene TRBJ1-3; TCRdb names TRBD1, which stays unverified in the absence of DNA. CDR3 length: 16 residues. The chain's CDR3 is CASSGQGAGGGNTIYF.

The V and J genes are TRBV28 and TRBJ2-7. This CDR3 contains 14 residues. The germline CDR1 and CDR2 sequences are MDHEN and SYDVKM. The CDR3 protein is CASTNSGSSYEQYF.

The CDR3 sequence: CASSPQGQGVTYEQYF. V and J are TRBV18 and TRBJ2-7; TCRdb indicates TRBD1, and absent DNA this call remains unverified. CDR1 KGHSH and CDR2 LQKENI come from the germline V gene. The CDR3 sequence is 16 residues long.

CDR3 region: CASSFNRDTGSGANVLTF. V is TRBV12-3 or TRBV12-4 and J is TRBJ2-6; the TCRdb call, TRBD1, lacks DNA for checking. The CDR3 has 18 residues.

CDR3 residues: CASSSSRGLNTEAFF. The chain couples TRBV7-8 to TRBJ1-1; TCRdb names TRBD1, which stays unverified in the absence of DNA. The CDR3 spans 15 residues. In germline, CDR1 is SGHVS, CDR2 FQNEAQ.

V gene TRBV6-5 combines with J gene TRBJ1-4; lacking DNA, the TRBD1 call made by TCRdb goes unchecked. Germline V gives CDR1 MNHEY, CDR2 SVGAGI. CDR3 length: 15 amino acids. The CDR3: CASSFRPATNEKLFF.

V usage is TRBV28 and J usage is TRBJ2-7. CDR3 size: 14 residues. In germline, CDR1 is MDHEN, CDR2 SYDVKM. CDR3: CASSLGVPTYEQYF.

The chain joins TRBV30 to TRBJ1-1; no DNA is available, so the TRBD1 call from TCRdb remains unchecked. Germline CDR1 and CDR2: GTSNPN and SVGIG (reference sequence). This CDR3 contains 15 residues. CDR3 in amino acids: CAWSPPRTGSSEAFF. Combining the CDR3 with reference TRBV30 and TRBJ1-1 gives the whole variable domain SQTIHQWPATLVQPVGSPLSLECTVEGTSNPNLYWYRQAAGRGLQLLFYSVGIGQISSEVPQNLSASRPQDRQFILSSKKLLLSDSGFYLCAWSPPRTGSSEAFFGQGTRLTVV.

V usage is TRBV19 and J usage is TRBJ2-5; TCRdb's D call, TRBD1, is unchecked because there is no DNA. Per the germline V gene, CDR1 is LNHDA and CDR2 is SQIVND (reference sequence). This CDR3 is built from 15 residues. CDR3 sequence reads: CASSNHQGALETQYF.

This chain connects TRBV7-2 to TRBJ1-4; TCRdb indicates TRBD1, and absent DNA this call remains unverified. This CDR3 region has 17 residues. Germline values: CDR1 SGHTA, CDR2 FQGNSA. The CDR3 is CASSQIYYRGLTEKLFF.

The chain couples TRBV14 to TRBJ2-7; TCRdb's D call, TRBD1, is unchecked because there is no DNA. Per the germline V gene, CDR1 is SGHDN and CDR2 is FVKESK. CDR3 length equals 17 residues. The CDR3 loop is CASSRAALQGALDEQYF.

V and J are TRBV2 and TRBJ1-5; TCRdb returns TRBD1, unconfirmable since there is no DNA. CDR3 size: 15 residues. CDR1 and CDR2 from the germline V gene are SNHLY and FYNNEI. Here the CDR3 reads CASKQGASGNQPQHF.

The chain links TRBV7-2 to TRBJ1-1; TCRdb returns TRBD1, unconfirmable since there is no DNA. This CDR3 contains 15 residues. Per the germline V gene, CDR1 is SGHTA and CDR2 is FQGNSA. The CDR3 loop reads CASSPRAQQGLEAFF. Drawing the rest from reference TRBV7-2 and TRBJ1-1, the complete variable domain is GAGVSQSPSNKVTEKGKDVELRCDPISGHTALYWYRQSLGQGLEFLIYFQGNSAPDKSGLPSDRFSAERTGGSVSTLTIQRTQQEDSAVYLCASSPRAQQGLEAFFGQGTRLTVV.

The chain joins TRBV12-3 or TRBV12-4 to TRBJ2-7; TCRdb's D call of TRBD1 is untestable without DNA. The CDR3 consists of 16 residues. The CDR3 region is CASSSSWTGASYEQYF.

The rearrangement links TRBV25-1 to TRBJ2-7; TCRdb reports TRBD1, a call that lacks DNA to check it against. Per the germline V gene, CDR1 is MGHDK and CDR2 is SYGVNS. The CDR3 consists of 15 residues. CDR3 sequence: CASSPGGQGRNEQYF.